The next 26 T cell receptor beta chains were all read from a single sample in a study of shared clonotypes between healthy human individuals (dated by TCRdb to 2020 to 2022). The library relied on the immunoSEQ multiplex PCR assay. In its TCRdb copy, this immuneACCESS table keeps in-frame sequences only and misses some clones. Where compared with another copy, unresolved V genes explain less than half of these, and the others have no known cause. Here the sample has 1.6 million or so clones; approximately 98.5% occur a single time. The ten largest clonotypes hold around 0.33% of the sample. The sequenced material came from naive CD4+ T cells sorted from blood. Taken with the paper, the label for cell subset or site translates to: CD45RA+ positively selected. The receptors come from a man aged 25-45 years in good health.

Written as DNA, the CDR3 is TGTGCCAGCAGCCGTCCATCCCTGAACACTGAAGCTTTCTTT. This encodes CASSRPSLNTEAFF. The J gene is TRBJ1-1, the V gene TRBV5-6; D ambiguous. The CDR3 has 14 amino acids. Germline V lookup: CDR1 SGHDT, CDR2 YYEEEE. Trimming left V 4 bases short and J 0 bases short, with 10 bases between.

V is TRBV19 and J is TRBJ2-5; either TRBD1 or TRBD2 may supply D (5 bases each). The ends were cut back, 2 bases at V and 5 bases at J, with 21 bases in the middle. There are 17 residues in the CDR3. Per the germline V gene, CDR1 is LNHDA and CDR2 is SQIVND (reference sequence). The CDR3 protein is CASSIFAGLAGEETQYF. CDR3 DNA sequence: TGTGCCAGTAGTATATTCGCAGGGTTGGCGGGTGAGGAGACCCAGTACTTC. The full variable domain, with the rest looked up from reference TRBV19 and TRBJ2-5, is DGGITQSPKYLFRKEGQNVTLSCEQNLNHDAMYWYRQDPGQGLRLIYYSQIVNDFQKGDIAEGYSVSREKKESFPLTVTSAQKNPTAFYLCASSIFAGLAGEETQYFGPGTRLLVL.

V gene TRBV18 combines with J gene TRBJ2-7; 8 bases are a match to TRBD1. V lost 6 bases to trimming and J lost 0 bases; unmatched junction nucleotides: 7. CDR3 size: 15 residues. CDR1 and CDR2 from the germline V gene are KGHSH and LQKENI. This CDR3 reads CASSRTGGTSYEQYF. The CDR3 coding sequence is TGTGCCAGCTCTCGCACAGGGGGGACCTCCTACGAGCAGTACTTC.

The V gene is TRBV7-2, the J gene TRBJ2-1; D is unclear. This CDR3 contains 14 residues. V gave up 1 base and J gave up 0 bases, with 4 bases separating them. Germline lookup yields CDR1 SGHTA and CDR2 FQGNSA. In DNA, the CDR3 is TGTGCCAGCAGCTTAGGGACCTCCTACAATGAGCAGTTCTTC. Residues: CASSLGTSYNEQFF.

The chain employs TRBV6-1 and TRBJ2-1; D ambiguous. The CDR3 runs to 12 residues. Germline CDR1 and CDR2: MNHNS and SASEGT. Trimming shortened V by 2 bases and J by 8 bases, and 7 bases separated the two germline ends. CDR3 region: CASSESWDEQFF. CDR3 DNA sequence: TGTGCCAGCAGTGAATCGTGGGATGAGCAGTTCTTC.

This chain connects TRBV4-3 to TRBJ1-2; D unclear. The CDR3 consists of 13 residues. V was pared by 0 bases and J by 7 bases, with 9 bases between. Germline values: CDR1 LGHNA, CDR2 YSLEER. CDR3 amino acids: CASSQDTAFGYTF. DNA of the CDR3: TGCGCCAGCAGCCAAGATACGGCGTTTGGCTACACCTTC.

The gene calls are TRBV11-2 and TRBJ1-1; tentatively, D is TRBD1 (5 bases). CDR1 is SGHAT, CDR2 FQNNGV, per germline. Trimming removed 7 bases from V and 1 base from J, with 22 bases in between. CDR3 length equals 17 residues. CDR3 region: CASTLRGLSGGNTEAFF. The CDR3 region has the DNA TGTGCCAGCACCCTCAGAGGATTATCGGGGGGGAACACTGAAGCTTTCTTT.

The V and J genes are TRBV6-8 and TRBJ1-4; maybe TRBD1 (6 bases). Germline CDR1 and CDR2: MNHGY and SAAAGT. Between the trimmed V and J ends, which lost 2 bases and 3 bases, there was a span of 19 bases. The CDR3 length is 18 residues. DNA for the CDR3: TGTGCCAGCAGTTACCGGGGGCCGCTAAAGGCCCCTAATGAAAAACTGTTTTTT. It translates to CASSYRGPLKAPNEKLFF.

V and J are TRBV6-1 and TRBJ2-7; D may match TRBD1 or TRBD2 (6 bases each). The V gene lost 8 bases and the J gene lost 2 bases, with 16 bases spanning the gap. Germline CDR1 MNHNS, CDR2 SASEGT. The CDR3 covers 14 residues. The CDR3 reads CASGSIGGPYEQYF. As DNA, the CDR3 is TGTGCCAGCGGATCAATTGGGGGGCCCTACGAGCAGTACTTC.

V and J are TRBV10-3 and TRBJ2-5, with D maybe TRBD2 (6 bases). The V gene's germline CDR1 is ENHRY and CDR2 SYGVKD. CDR3 size: 14 residues. With 3 bases removed from V and 2 bases from J, the gap between germline ends came to 10 bases. This CDR3 reads CAISEGGAQETQYF. The DNA of the CDR3 is TGTGCCATCAGTGAAGGAGGGGCGCAAGAGACCCAGTACTTC.

The chain is built from TRBV5-1 and TRBJ2-7; weak D call: TRBD1 (6 bases). V was pared by 0 bases and J by 2 bases, with 9 bases between. Germline CDR1 reads SGHRS; CDR2 reads YFSETQ. The CDR3 runs 14 residues. The DNA of the CDR3 is TGCGCCAGCAGCTTGGACAGGGCCGCCTACGAGCAGTACTTC. It is translated as CASSLDRAAYEQYF.

The chain combines TRBV2 with TRBJ2-7; D tentatively reads TRBD1 or TRBD2 (6 bases each). The ends were cut back, 7 bases at V and 6 bases at J, with 22 bases in the middle. The CDR3 contains 15 residues. The germline V gene has CDR1 SNHLY and CDR2 FYNNEI. CDR3 region: CASNSRGQVPPEQYF. CDR3 nucleotides: TGTGCCAGCAACTCCCGGGGGCAGGTCCCCCCCGAGCAGTACTTC.

The rearrangement joins TRBV27 to TRBJ2-7; D gene unclear. Germline assignment: CDR1 MNHEY and CDR2 SMNVEV (reference sequence). The length of the CDR3 is 16 residues. V dropped 5 bases and J dropped 2 bases, with 19 bases sitting between them. In DNA, the CDR3 is TGTGCCAGCAGTCCATCCCGCTCCATGTCCCCCTACGAGCAGTACTTC. It encodes CASSPSRSMSPYEQYF.

The chain carries TRBV25-1 and TRBJ2-6; tentatively, D is TRBD1 or TRBD2 (5 bases each). The CDR3 covers 14 residues. Germline lookup yields CDR1 MGHDK and CDR2 SYGVNS. The V gene lost 4 bases and the J gene lost 2 bases, with 6 bases spanning the gap. CDR3 region: CASSVGAGANVLTF. The CDR3 DNA sequence: TGTGCCAGCAGTGTGGGGGCTGGGGCCAACGTCCTGACTTTC.

The chain combines TRBV6-1 with TRBJ1-5; 7 positions agree with TRBD1. J lost 2 bases, V lost 2 bases, and 0 bases had no gene match. Germline CDR1 and CDR2: MNHNS and SASEGT. The CDR3 length is 14 residues. The CDR3 sequence: CASSERGRNQPQHF. The CDR3 nucleotides read TGTGCCAGCAGTGAAAGGGGGCGCAATCAGCCCCAGCATTTT.

This chain links TRBV7-3 with TRBJ2-1; D not resolved. There are 13 residues in the CDR3. The V gene's germline CDR1 is SGHTA and CDR2 FQGTGA. V was trimmed by 5 bases and J by 1 base, leaving 6 bases between them. CDR3 sequence (DNA): TGTGCCAGCAGCACCAATTCCTACAATGAGCAGTTCTTC. It yields the protein CASSTNSYNEQFF. Full variable domain (remainder filled in from reference TRBV7-3 and TRBJ2-1): GAGVSQTPSNKVTEKGKYVELRCDPISGHTALYWYRQSLGQGPEFLIYFQGTGAADDSGLPNDRFFAVRPEGSVSTLKIQRTERGDSAVYLCASSTNSYNEQFFGPGTRLTVL.

CDR3 amino acids: CASSDFGTGIFYNEQFF. DNA for the CDR3: TGTGCCAGCAGTGATTTTGGGACAGGGATTTTCTACAATGAGCAGTTCTTC. The chain couples TRBV2 to TRBJ2-1; 9 nucleotides match TRBD1. The CDR3 has 17 amino acids. The germline V gene has CDR1 SNHLY and CDR2 FYNNEI. The junction had 9 bases not matched to a gene; V was cut back by 3 bases and J by 3 bases.

This clone was counted once. The genes are TRBV7-9 and TRBJ1-5; TRBD1 might be the D (5 bases). The germline V gene encodes CDR1 SEHNR and CDR2 FQNEAQ (reference sequence). V was shortened by 3 bases and J by 0 bases, with 15 bases between the two germline ends. This CDR3 has 17 residues. CDR3 in DNA: TGTGCCAGCAGCTTCGGGGCCCTTTCTAATAGCAATCAGCCCCAGCATTTT. As protein: CASSFGALSNSNQPQHF.

The chain is built from TRBV5-1 and TRBJ2-7; no clear D gene. Between the trimmed V and J ends, which lost 2 bases and 1 base, there was a span of 10 bases. Germline V lookup: CDR1 SGHRS, CDR2 YFSETQ. This CDR3 comprises 14 residues. CDR3 in amino acids: CASSFSQQSYEQYF. In DNA, the CDR3 is TGCGCCAGCAGCTTTTCCCAGCAATCCTACGAGCAGTACTTC.

The chain employs TRBV15 and TRBJ2-1, with TRBD1 as a possible D gene (7 bases). V dropped 0 bases and J dropped 6 bases, with 21 bases sitting between them. Looked up from germline, CDR1 is LNHNV and CDR2 is YYDKDF (reference sequence). The CDR3 covers 18 residues. CDR3 residues: CATSRDQSAGQGGNEQFF. The DNA for the CDR3 is TGTGCCACCAGCAGAGATCAATCAGCAGGGCAGGGGGGCAATGAGCAGTTCTTC.

The V gene is TRBV6-1, the J gene TRBJ2-5, with D possibly being TRBD1 (6 bases). CDR1 is MNHNS, CDR2 SASEGT, per germline. This CDR3 is built from 16 residues. Trimming stripped 1 base from V and 2 bases from J, with 14 bases between. The DNA for the CDR3 is TGTGCCAGCAGTGAAGGGATCGGCAGGGGACAAGAGACCCAGTACTTC. It yields the protein CASSEGIGRGQETQYF.

The chain links TRBV2 to TRBJ2-3; D unclear. The CDR3 totals 14 residues. V lost 7 bases, J lost 2 bases, and 13 bases lay in between. Per germline, CDR1 SNHLY and CDR2 FYNNEI. The CDR3 coding sequence is TGTGCCAGCATTTATGACACCCTCACAGATACGCAGTATTTT. Residues: CASIYDTLTDTQYF.

This rearrangement joins TRBV27 to TRBJ2-7; D is undetermined. Germline lookup yields CDR1 MNHEY and CDR2 SMNVEV (reference sequence). V shed 5 bases and J shed 2 bases, with 13 bases lying between them. The CDR3 consists of 14 residues. The CDR3 nucleotides are TGTGCCAGCAGTCCCCTAGGAGAGACCTACGAGCAGTACTTC. Translating gives CASSPLGETYEQYF.

This clone has only one observation. The J gene is TRBJ1-4, the V gene TRBV11-2; D gene uncertain. This CDR3 is 13 amino acids long. V shed 3 bases and J shed 8 bases, with 10 bases lying between them. The germline V gene has CDR1 SGHAT and CDR2 FQNNGV. This chain's CDR3 is CASSFGPREKLFF. In nucleotides, the CDR3 is TGTGCCAGCAGCTTTGGGCCAAGGGAAAAACTGTTTTTT.

The chain carries TRBV11-2 and TRBJ2-7; TRBD2 agrees at 13 bases. V shed 0 bases, J shed 6 bases, and the junction held 8 bases outside the gene matches. Germline CDR1 reads SGHAT; CDR2 reads FQNNGV. This CDR3 is 17 amino acids long. CDR3 in DNA: TGTGCCAGCAGCTTAGACGAAAGACTAGCGGGAGGAACCGAGCAGTACTTC. Translated: CASSLDERLAGGTEQYF.

V usage is TRBV27 and J usage is TRBJ1-4; no reliable D call. CDR3 size: 14 residues. The germline V gene has CDR1 MNHEY and CDR2 SMNVEV (reference sequence). V shed 4 bases and J shed 8 bases, with 14 bases lying between them. Here the CDR3 reads CASSCRSPDEKLFF. The CDR3 nucleotides read TGTGCCAGCAGTTGTAGGTCGCCGGACGAAAAACTGTTTTTT.